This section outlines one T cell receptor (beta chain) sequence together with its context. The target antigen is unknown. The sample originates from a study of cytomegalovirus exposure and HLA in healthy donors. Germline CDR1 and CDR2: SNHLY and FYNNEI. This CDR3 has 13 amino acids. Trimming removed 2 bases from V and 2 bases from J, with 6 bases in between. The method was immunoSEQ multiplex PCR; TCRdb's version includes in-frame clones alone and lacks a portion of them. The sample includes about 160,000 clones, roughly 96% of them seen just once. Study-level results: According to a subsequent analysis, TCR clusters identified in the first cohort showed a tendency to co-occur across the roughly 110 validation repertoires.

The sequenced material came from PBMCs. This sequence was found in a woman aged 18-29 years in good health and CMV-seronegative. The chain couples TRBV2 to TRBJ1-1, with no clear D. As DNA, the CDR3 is TGTGCCAGCAGTGAAAGCGAAAACACTGAAGCTTTCTTT. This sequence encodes CASSESENTEAFF.